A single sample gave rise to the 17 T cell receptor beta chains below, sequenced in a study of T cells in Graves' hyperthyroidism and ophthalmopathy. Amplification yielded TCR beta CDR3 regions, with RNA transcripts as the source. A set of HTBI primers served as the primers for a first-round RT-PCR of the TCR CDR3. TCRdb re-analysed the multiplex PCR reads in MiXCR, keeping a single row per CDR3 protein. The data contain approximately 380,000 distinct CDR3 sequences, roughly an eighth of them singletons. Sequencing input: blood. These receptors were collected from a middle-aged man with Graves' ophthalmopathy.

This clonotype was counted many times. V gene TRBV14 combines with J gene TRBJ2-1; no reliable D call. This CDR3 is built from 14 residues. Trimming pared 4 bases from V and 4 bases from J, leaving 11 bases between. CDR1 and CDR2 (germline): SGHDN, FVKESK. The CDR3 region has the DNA TGTGCCAGCAGCCTAGCCAACGTATACAATGAGCAGTTCTTC. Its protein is CASSLANVYNEQFF.

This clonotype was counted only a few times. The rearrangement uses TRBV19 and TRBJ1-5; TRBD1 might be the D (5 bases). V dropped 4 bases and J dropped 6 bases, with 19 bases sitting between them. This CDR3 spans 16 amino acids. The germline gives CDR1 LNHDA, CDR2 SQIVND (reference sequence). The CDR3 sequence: CASSKLPQGVSQPQHF. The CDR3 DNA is TGTGCCAGTAGTAAGCTTCCGCAGGGCGTAAGTCAGCCCCAGCATTTT.

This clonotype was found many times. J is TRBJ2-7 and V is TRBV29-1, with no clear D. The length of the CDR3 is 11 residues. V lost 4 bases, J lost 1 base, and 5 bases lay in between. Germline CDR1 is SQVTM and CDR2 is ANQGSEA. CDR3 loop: CSVVGSYEQYF. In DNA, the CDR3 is TGCAGCGTTGTAGGGTCCTACGAGCAGTACTTC.

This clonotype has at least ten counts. CDR3 sequence (DNA): TGTGCCAGCAGTGATGAACTAGCGGCAAATGAGCAGTTCTTC. Amino acid sequence: CASSDELAANEQFF. V gene TRBV2 combines with J gene TRBJ2-1, with 8 nucleotides matching TRBD2. Germline CDR1 is SNHLY and CDR2 is FYNNEI. With 3 bases clipped from V and 7 bases from J, the junction kept 5 bases outside the gene matches. The CDR3 has 14 residues.

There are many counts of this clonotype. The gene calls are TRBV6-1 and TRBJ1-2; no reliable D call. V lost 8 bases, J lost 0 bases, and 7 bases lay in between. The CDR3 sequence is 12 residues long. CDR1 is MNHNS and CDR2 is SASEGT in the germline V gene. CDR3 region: CASQGPNYGYTF. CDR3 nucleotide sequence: TGTGCCAGCCAAGGTCCTAACTATGGCTACACCTTC.

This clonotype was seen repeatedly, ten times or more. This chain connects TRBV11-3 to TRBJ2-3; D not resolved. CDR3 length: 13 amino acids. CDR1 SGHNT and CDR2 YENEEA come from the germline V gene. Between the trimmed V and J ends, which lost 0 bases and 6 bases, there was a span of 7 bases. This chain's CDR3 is CASSLELADTQYF. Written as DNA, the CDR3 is TGTGCCAGCAGCTTAGAATTGGCCGATACGCAGTATTTT.

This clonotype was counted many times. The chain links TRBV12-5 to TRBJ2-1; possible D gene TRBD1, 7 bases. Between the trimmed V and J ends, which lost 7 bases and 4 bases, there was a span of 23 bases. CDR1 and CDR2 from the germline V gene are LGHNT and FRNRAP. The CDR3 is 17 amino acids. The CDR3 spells CASASGGWTGPYNEQFF. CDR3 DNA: TGTGCTAGTGCCTCCGGGGGTTGGACAGGACCTTACAATGAGCAGTTCTTC.

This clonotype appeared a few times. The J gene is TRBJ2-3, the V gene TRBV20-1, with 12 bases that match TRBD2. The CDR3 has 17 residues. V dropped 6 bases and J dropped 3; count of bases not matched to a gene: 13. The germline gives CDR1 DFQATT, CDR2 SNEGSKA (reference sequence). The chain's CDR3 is CSAPNRKTSGRTDTQYF. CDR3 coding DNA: TGCAGTGCCCCAAACCGAAAGACTAGCGGGAGAACAGATACGCAGTATTTT.

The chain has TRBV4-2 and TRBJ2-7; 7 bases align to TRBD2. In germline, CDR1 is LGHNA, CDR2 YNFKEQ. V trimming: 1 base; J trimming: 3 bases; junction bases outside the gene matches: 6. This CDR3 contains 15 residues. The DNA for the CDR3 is TGTGCCAGCAGCCAAGCTTCTAGCGGCCGCTACGAGCAGTACTTC. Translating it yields CASSQASSGRYEQYF.

This CDR3 reads CASSRQTSGSRYEQFF. CDR3 DNA sequence: TGTGCCAGCAGCCGACAGACTAGCGGGAGTAGGTATGAGCAGTTCTTC. The rearrangement links TRBV3-1 to TRBJ2-1; TRBD2 matches 12 bases. Germline trimming cut 4 bases from V and 8 bases from J; bases unmatched to any gene: 9. The length of the CDR3 is 16 residues. CDR1 LGHDT and CDR2 YNNKEL come from the germline V gene (reference sequence).

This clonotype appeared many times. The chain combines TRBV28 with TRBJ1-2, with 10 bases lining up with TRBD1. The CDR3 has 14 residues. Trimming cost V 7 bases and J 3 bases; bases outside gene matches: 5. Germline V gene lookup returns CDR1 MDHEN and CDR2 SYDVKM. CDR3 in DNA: TGTGCCAGCACCAGAGGGACAGGGGACTATGGCTACACCTTC. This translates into CASTRGTGDYGYTF.

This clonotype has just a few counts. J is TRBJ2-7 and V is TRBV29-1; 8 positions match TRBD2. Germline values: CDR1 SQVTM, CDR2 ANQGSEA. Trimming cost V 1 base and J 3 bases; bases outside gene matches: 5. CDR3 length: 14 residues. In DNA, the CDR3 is TGCAGCGTTGAAGCGACTAGCGAAAGCTACGAGCAGTACTTC. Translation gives CSVEATSESYEQYF.

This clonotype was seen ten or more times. As DNA, the CDR3 is TGTGCTAGTGGCACCACCGCGGGGAGGCTCAATACGCAGTATTTT. Its protein product is CASGTTAGRLNTQYF. The chain links TRBV12-5 to TRBJ2-3, with D possibly matching TRBD2 (6 bases). The CDR3 contains 15 residues. The germline gives CDR1 LGHNT, CDR2 FRNRAP. V was shortened by 6 bases and J by 7 bases, with 20 bases between the two germline ends.

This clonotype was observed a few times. CDR3 amino acids: CASSLGTGVNTGELFF. The CDR3 nucleotides are TGTGCCAGCAGCTTGGGGACAGGGGTCAACACCGGGGAGCTGTTTTTT. This rearrangement joins TRBV5-4 to TRBJ2-2; 9 bases map to TRBD1. This CDR3 region has 16 residues. The junction had 2 bases not matched to a gene; V was cut back by 0 bases and J by 2 bases. Germline assignment: CDR1 SGHNT and CDR2 YYREEE (reference sequence).

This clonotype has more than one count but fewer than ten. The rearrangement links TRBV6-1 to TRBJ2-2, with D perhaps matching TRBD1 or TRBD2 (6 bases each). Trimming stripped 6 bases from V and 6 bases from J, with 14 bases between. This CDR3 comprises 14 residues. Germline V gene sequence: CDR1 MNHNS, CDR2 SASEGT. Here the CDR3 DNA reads TGTGCCAGCAGAGTTATGGAGGGGGCCGGGGAGCTGTTTTTT. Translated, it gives CASRVMEGAGELFF.

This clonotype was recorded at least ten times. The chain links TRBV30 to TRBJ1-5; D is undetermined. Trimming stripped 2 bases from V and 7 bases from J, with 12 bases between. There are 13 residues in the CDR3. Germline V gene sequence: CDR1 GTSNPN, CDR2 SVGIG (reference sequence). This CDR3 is CAWSKGDEQPQHF. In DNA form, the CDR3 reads TGTGCCTGGAGTAAAGGAGACGAACAGCCCCAGCATTTT.

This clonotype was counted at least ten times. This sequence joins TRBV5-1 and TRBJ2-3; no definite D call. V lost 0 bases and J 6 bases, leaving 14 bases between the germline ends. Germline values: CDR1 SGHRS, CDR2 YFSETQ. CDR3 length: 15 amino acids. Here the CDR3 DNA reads TGCGCCAGCAGCTTGGTCTTTCGAGGCCCTGATACGCAGTATTTT. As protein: CASSLVFRGPDTQYF.